The clone carrying this T cell receptor (beta chain) has just one count. Its antigen is currently unknown. Sequence at one end of the junction differs from germline and may be a read error. Unique molecular identifier tags were affixed to discrete cDNA molecules. From the 5' RACE reads, TCRdb called clonotypes with MiXCR, one entry per CDR3 protein. The sample has 62,000 or so distinct CDR3 sequences, less than 9.5% seen once. This entry comes from a study of early T cells in non-severe SARS-CoV-2 infection. Study background: Sequenced material consisted of bulk RNA (from unsorted whole blood), and chains were unpaired. Points from the study as a whole: Comparison of clonotypes with VDJdb favored anti-spike CD8 responses while missing private and CD4 specificities.

This CDR3 is built from 15 residues. The germline V gene encodes CDR1 LGHNA and CDR2 YNFKEQ. The source is an adult who was a healthcare worker with PCR-confirmed SARS-CoV-2 infection or an uninfected control (not recorded which). The rearrangement uses TRBV4-2 and TRBJ2-7; TRBD1 might be the D (5 bases). Sequenced material: whole blood, taken at baseline. This chain's CDR3 is CASSKDGAKDYEQYF. The CDR3 DNA reads TGTGCCAGCAGCAAAGATGGGGCGAAGGACTACGAGCAGTACTTC.